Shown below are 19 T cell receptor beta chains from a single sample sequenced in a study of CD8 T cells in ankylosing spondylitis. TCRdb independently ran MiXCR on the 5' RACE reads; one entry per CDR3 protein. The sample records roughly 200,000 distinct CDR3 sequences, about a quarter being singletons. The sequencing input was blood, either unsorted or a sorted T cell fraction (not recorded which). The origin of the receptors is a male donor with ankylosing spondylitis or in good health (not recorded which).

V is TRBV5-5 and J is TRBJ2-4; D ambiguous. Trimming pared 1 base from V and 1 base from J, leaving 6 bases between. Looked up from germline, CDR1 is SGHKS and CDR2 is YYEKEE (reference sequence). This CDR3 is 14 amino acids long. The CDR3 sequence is CASSLSAAKNIQYF. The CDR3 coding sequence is TGTGCCAGCAGCTTGTCGGCGGCCAAAAACATTCAGTACTTC.

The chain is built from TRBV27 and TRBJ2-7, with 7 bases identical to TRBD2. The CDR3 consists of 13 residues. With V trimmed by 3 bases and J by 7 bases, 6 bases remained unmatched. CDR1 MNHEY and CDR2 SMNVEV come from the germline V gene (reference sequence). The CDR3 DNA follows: TGTGCCAGCAGTTTTTGGCGGGAGAGTGAGCAGTACTTC. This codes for CASSFWRESEQYF.

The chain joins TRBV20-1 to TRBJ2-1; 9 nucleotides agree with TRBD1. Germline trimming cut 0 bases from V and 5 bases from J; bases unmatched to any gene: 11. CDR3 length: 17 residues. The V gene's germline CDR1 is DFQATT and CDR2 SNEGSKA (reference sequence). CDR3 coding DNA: TGCAGTGCTAGAGATAGATCGACAGGGGGAAAAGACAATGAGCAGTTCTTC. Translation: CSARDRSTGGKDNEQFF.

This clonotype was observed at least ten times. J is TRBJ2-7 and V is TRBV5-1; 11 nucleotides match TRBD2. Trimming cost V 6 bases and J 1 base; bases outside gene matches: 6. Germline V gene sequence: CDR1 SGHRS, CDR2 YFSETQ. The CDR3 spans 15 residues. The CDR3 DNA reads TGCGCCAGCACACCAAGACTAGCGGGATCCTACGAGCAGTACTTC. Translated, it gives CASTPRLAGSYEQYF.

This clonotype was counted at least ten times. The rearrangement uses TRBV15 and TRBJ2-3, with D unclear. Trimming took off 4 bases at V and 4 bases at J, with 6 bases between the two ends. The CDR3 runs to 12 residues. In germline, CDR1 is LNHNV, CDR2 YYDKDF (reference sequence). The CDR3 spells CATSTLADTQYF. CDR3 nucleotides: TGTGCCACCAGCACCCTAGCAGATACGCAGTATTTT.

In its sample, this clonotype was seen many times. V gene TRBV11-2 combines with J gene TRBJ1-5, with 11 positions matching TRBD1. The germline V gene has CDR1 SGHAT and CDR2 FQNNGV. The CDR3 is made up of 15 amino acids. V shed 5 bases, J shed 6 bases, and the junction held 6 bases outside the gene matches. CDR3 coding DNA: TGTGCCAGCAGCCGGGGGACAGGGGGGGCTCAGCCCCAGCATTTT. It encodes CASSRGTGGAQPQHF.

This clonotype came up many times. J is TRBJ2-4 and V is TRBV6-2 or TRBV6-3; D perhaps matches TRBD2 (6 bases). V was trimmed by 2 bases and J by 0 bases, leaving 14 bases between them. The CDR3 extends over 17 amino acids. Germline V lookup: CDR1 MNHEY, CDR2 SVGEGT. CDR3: CASSYEWGGLAKNIQYF. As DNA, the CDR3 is TGTGCCAGCAGTTACGAATGGGGAGGACTAGCCAAAAACATTCAGTACTTC.

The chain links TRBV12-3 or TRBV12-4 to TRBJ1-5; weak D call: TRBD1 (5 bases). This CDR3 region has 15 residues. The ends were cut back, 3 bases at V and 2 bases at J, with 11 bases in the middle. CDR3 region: CASSFGGRGNQPQHF. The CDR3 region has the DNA TGTGCCAGCAGTTTTGGGGGTAGAGGCAATCAGCCCCAGCATTTT.

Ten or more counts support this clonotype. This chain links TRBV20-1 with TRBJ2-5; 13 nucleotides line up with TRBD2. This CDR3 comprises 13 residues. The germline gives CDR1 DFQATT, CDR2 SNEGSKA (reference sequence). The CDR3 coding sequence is TGCAGCTGGACTAGCGGGGGTCAAGAGACCCAGTACTTC. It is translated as CSWTSGGQETQYF.

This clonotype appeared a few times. The CDR3 reads CSVANGVGRYEQYF. The CDR3 DNA reads as TGCAGCGTTGCGAACGGAGTCGGAAGGTACGAGCAGTACTTC. J is TRBJ2-7 and V is TRBV29-1; D unclear. This CDR3 comprises 14 residues. Germline CDR1 SQVTM, CDR2 ANQGSEA. V was clipped by 4 bases and J by 4 bases, with 17 bases between them.

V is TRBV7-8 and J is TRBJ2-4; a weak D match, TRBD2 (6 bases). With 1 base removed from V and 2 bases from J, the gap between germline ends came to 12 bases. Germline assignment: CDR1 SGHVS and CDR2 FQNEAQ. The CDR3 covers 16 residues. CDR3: CASSLDGGNSKNIQYF. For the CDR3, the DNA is TGTGCCAGCAGCTTAGATGGGGGGAATTCCAAAAACATTCAGTACTTC.

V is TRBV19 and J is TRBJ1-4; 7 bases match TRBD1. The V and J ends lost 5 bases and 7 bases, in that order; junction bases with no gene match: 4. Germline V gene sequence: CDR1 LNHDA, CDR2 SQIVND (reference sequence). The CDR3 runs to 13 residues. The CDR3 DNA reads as TGTGCCAGTAGTGCAGGGGGATCTGAAAAACTGTTTTTT. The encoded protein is CASSAGGSEKLFF. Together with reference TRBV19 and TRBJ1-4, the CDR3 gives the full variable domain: DGGITQSPKYLFRKEGQNVTLSCEQNLNHDAMYWYRQDPGQGLRLIYYSQIVNDFQKGDIAEGYSVSREKKESFPLTVTSAQKNPTAFYLCASSAGGSEKLFFGSGTQLSVL.

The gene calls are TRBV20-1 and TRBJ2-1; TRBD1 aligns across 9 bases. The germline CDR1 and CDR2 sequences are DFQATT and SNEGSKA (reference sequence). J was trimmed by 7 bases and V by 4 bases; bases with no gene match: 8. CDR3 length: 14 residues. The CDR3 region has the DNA TGCAGTGCTATTCCGGGACAGGGATTGAATGAGCAGTTCTTC. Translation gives CSAIPGQGLNEQFF.

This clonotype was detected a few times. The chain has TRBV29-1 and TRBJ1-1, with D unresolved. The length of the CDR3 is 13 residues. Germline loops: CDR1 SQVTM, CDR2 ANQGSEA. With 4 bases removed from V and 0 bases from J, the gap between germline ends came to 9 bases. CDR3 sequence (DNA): TGCAGCGTTGCCGGACGTATGAACACTGAAGCTTTCTTT. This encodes CSVAGRMNTEAFF.

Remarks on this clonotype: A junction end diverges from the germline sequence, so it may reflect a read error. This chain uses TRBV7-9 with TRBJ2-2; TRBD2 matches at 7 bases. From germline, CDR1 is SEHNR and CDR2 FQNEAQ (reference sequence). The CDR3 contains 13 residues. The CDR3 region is CASSVAGEGELFF. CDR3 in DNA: TGTGCCAGCAGCGTAGCGGGCGAGGGGGAGCTGTTTTTT.

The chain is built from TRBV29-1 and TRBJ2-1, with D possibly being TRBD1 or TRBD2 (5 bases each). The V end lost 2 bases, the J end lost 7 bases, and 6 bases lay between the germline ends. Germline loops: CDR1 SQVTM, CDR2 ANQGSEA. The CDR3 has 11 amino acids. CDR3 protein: CSVEWGNEQFF. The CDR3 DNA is TGCAGCGTTGAATGGGGGAATGAGCAGTTCTTC.

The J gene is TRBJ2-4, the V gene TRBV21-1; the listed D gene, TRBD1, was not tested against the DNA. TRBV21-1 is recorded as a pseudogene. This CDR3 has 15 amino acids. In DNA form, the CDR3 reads TGTGCCAGCAGCAGCGCCTCGGGGGGTGTAAACATTCAGTACTTC. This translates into CASSSASGGVNIQYF.

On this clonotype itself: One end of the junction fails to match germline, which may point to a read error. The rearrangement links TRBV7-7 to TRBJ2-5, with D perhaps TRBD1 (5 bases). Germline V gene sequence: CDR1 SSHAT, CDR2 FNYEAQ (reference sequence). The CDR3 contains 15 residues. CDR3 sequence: CASSADGRVGETQYF. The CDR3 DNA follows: TGTGCTAGCAGCGCGGACGGCAGGGTGGGAGAGACCCAGTACTTC.

DNA of the CDR3: TGTGCCAGCAGCCCTGGGACAGGGTCGTTCACCGGGGAGCTGTTTTTT. It codes for CASSPGTGSFTGELFF. The genes are TRBV13 and TRBJ2-2; 9 nucleotides align to TRBD1. The CDR3 is 16 residues long. Germline loops: CDR1 PRHDT, CDR2 FYEKMQ (reference sequence). The ends lost 5 bases at V and 4 bases at J; junction bases unmatched: 8.